This TCR beta chain was sequenced for a study of blood T cell repertoires in COVID-19. This CDR3 comprises 14 residues. V lost 6 bases and J lost 3, with 14 bases in between. The germline gives CDR1 LGHDT, CDR2 YNNKEL (reference sequence). The method was immunoSEQ multiplex PCR; TCRdb's version includes in-frame clones alone and lacks a portion of them. Of 300,000 to 350,000 clones in the sample, around 83% were seen once. V and J are TRBV3-1 (or the pseudogene TRBV3-2) and TRBJ1-1, with D perhaps TRBD1 (5 bases). Sequenced sample: peripheral blood. This sequence originates from a man aged 25-40 years with active or convalescent COVID-19. The CDR3 nucleotides read TGTGCCAGCAGTCCGGGGGGTAAGGACACTGAAGCTTTCTTT. It codes for CASSPGGKDTEAFF.